This T cell receptor beta chain came from a study of blood T cell repertoires in COVID-19 (dated by TCRdb to the early 2020s). Looking at the study overall: Samples covering the acute and convalescent phases of COVID-19 were provided by collaborators in the United States, Italy and Spain. HLA class I and class II types, where available, came from metadata supplied by the sample provider rather than from assay-based typing. The repertoires were released in a freely available public database intended as a resource for research on the immune response to SARS-CoV-2. The prospective study material was composed of cDNA or gDNA derived from T cells, B-cell-depleted T cells, or PBMCs. Nearly every sample came with metadata listing a de-identified subject ID, COVID-19 status, age in years and sex. The dataset comprised deeply sampled blood TCRbeta repertoires from subjects exposed to, actively infected with, or recovered from COVID-19. The samples were drawn from the first 160 participants of the ongoing ImmuneRACE study and from about 1,200 subjects provided by 6 global collaborators.

Remarks on this clone: Its cognate antigen has yet to be identified. No quality values exist for individual bases; no much larger clone is one base distant.

Study-wide findings and limitations: The amount of clinical and demographic metadata varied by source and participant and was provided uncurated.

The immunoSEQ Assay, a bias-controlled multiplex PCR, was used to amplify TCRbeta CDR3 regions from genomic DNA. Turning to the authors' computational methods: The number of nucleated cells in each sample was estimated from the amplification of reference gene primers within the assay. To quantify the absolute abundance of each unique TCRbeta CDR3 rearrangement, sequence reads were collapsed and filtered. For each sample, productive Simpson clonality was calculated by taking the square root of Simpson's diversity index across productive rearrangements. Imported from immuneACCESS, the table was reduced by TCRdb to in-frame sequences with V and J called. These copies leave out some clones; in studies compared against another copy, an unresolved V gene accounts for under half, and the cause of the remainder is not known. V, J and clone size are those of that table, while D and trimming were read from the DNA. The sample has around 260,000 clones on record, 88% of them singletons. The ten most abundant clones make up under 4.5% of the sample.

Samples from volunteer blood donors who had recovered from COVID-19 were contributed by a second Seattle source. The collaborating institutions used their own protocols to collect whole blood in K2EDTA tubes. For TCRbeta analysis, collaborators shipped samples as frozen whole blood, isolated PBMCs, or DNA extracted from either of those sample types. Sample: peripheral blood. The sequence was collected from a man aged 60 to 75 who had recovered from COVID-19.

The DNA sequence is TGTGCCAGCAGCTTCTGGGCGGGGAGGAACACCGGGGAGCTGTTTTTT. This codes for CASSFWAGRNTGELFF. The sequence joins TRBV7-2 to TRBJ2-2, with TRBD2 as a weak D call on 6 bases. The junction carries 12 bases between V and J, which are trimmed by 3 bases and 1 base respectively. The CDR3 numbers 16 residues from cysteine through phenylalanine. Only the CDR3 part of the read is kept: 48 bases, read in frame from the first base. CDR1 and CDR2 are read off the germline V gene as SGHTA and FQGNSA. Reference TRBV7-2 and TRBJ2-2 genes cover what lies past the CDR3, so the full variable domain is GAGVSQSPSNKVTEKGKDVELRCDPISGHTALYWYRQSLGQGLEFLIYFQGNSAPDKSGLPSDRFSAERTGGSVSTLTIQRTQQEDSAVYLCASSFWAGRNTGELFFGEGSRLTVL.